The 15 T cell receptor beta chains given below trace back to one sample, sequenced in a study of Ad26.COV2.S vaccination and SARS-CoV-2 variants. Sequencing used immunoSEQ multiplex PCR; TCRdb keeps in-frame clones, though not all of them. The profile covers roughly 250,000 clones, with 87% appearing a single time and just under 3% taken by the ten largest. Treatment in this sample: some 20 received Ad26.COV2.S at low or high dose, single or two shots; 5 received placebo; per-sample allocation not given. Each sample was drawn 63 days after the first injection (of vaccine or placebo). The specimen comprised peripheral blood, sampled in a trial of Ad26.COV2.S vaccine versus placebo. Every receptor here comes from a person aged 18-60 years who received the Ad26.COV2.S COVID-19 vaccine or a placebo.

This sequence joins TRBV7-2 and TRBJ2-1; D remains ambiguous. Germline lookup yields CDR1 SGHTA and CDR2 FQGNSA. The CDR3 length is 16 residues. V dropped 5 bases and J dropped 6 bases, with 20 bases sitting between them. This CDR3 reads CASSLSAPTLVNEQFF. CDR3 nucleotide sequence: TGTGCCAGCAGCCTCTCCGCGCCTACCCTTGTCAATGAGCAGTTCTTC.

The chain carries TRBV27 and TRBJ2-7; possible D gene TRBD2, 6 bases. The CDR3 contains 15 residues. V was shortened by 8 bases and J by 0 bases, with 17 bases between the two germline ends. Germline V CDR1 and CDR2: MNHEY, SMNVEV (reference sequence). The CDR3 spells CASRRLAVSSYEQYF. DNA for the CDR3: TGTGCCAGCCGTAGATTAGCGGTAAGCTCCTACGAGCAGTACTTC.

V usage is TRBV20-1 and J usage is TRBJ2-3; tentative D call: TRBD2 (5 bases). V lost 3 bases and J 6 bases, leaving 16 bases between the germline ends. The CDR3 is 14 residues long. Germline-derived CDR1 and CDR2 are DFQATT and SNEGSKA (reference sequence). CDR3 DNA: TGCAGTGCTAGTTTGGTGGGAGTCGCGGATACGCAGTATTTT. Protein product: CSASLVGVADTQYF.

The CDR3 here is CASSFTGTSGGKETQYF. DNA of the CDR3: TGTGCCAGCAGCTTCACGGGGACTAGCGGGGGGAAAGAGACCCAGTACTTC. The chain uses TRBV7-2 and TRBJ2-5, with 15 bases lining up with TRBD2. The CDR3 runs 17 residues. Per germline, CDR1 SGHTA and CDR2 FQGNSA. Losses at the gene ends were 3 bases for V and 3 bases for J; bases not matched to a gene: 5.

This chain joins TRBV12-3 or TRBV12-4 and TRBJ1-1; tentatively, D is TRBD1 (5 bases). The CDR3 is 13 residues long. V was trimmed by 5 bases and J by 2 bases, leaving 9 bases between them. DNA of the CDR3: TGTGCCAGCAGTCCGGGGGTAAACACTGAAGCTTTCTTT. Its translation: CASSPGVNTEAFF.

The V and J genes are TRBV24-1 and TRBJ1-2; D perhaps matches TRBD1 (5 bases). V shed 5 bases and J shed 3 bases, with 6 bases lying between them. Looked up from germline, CDR1 is KGHDR and CDR2 is SFDVKD. The CDR3 is 12 amino acids. The CDR3, as DNA: TGTGCCACCAGTGGGGGGGACTATGGCTACACCTTC. Residues: CATSGGDYGYTF.

The chain recombines TRBV24-1 with TRBJ2-2; 7 bases match TRBD2. Looked up from germline, CDR1 is KGHDR and CDR2 is SFDVKD. V shed 1 base, J shed 7 bases, and the junction held 5 bases outside the gene matches. The CDR3 runs 15 residues. CDR3 residues: CATSDFFGEGGELFF. The DNA of the CDR3 is TGTGCCACCAGTGATTTTTTTGGGGAGGGCGGGGAGCTGTTTTTT.

The CDR3, as DNA: TGTGCCAGCAGTCCCATGAGGACAGGCCTATATGGCTACACCTTC. Protein product: CASSPMRTGLYGYTF. This sequence joins TRBV6-2 or TRBV6-3 and TRBJ1-2; 7 positions agree with TRBD1. V gave up 5 bases and J gave up 5 bases; unmatched junction bases: 11. Germline V gene data show CDR1 as MNHEY and CDR2 as SVGEGT. This CDR3 region has 15 residues.

This sequence joins TRBV19 and TRBJ2-3; D remains ambiguous. Trimming took 8 bases from V and 7 from J, leaving 16 bases between them. Germline V gene sequence: CDR1 LNHDA, CDR2 SQIVND (reference sequence). The CDR3 has 13 amino acids. The CDR3 loop reads CASGVVAVNTQYF. Here the CDR3 DNA reads TGTGCCAGTGGAGTTGTGGCAGTGAATACGCAGTATTTT.

The chain joins TRBV7-2 to TRBJ1-2; TRBD1 matches 9 bases. This CDR3 spans 16 amino acids. Per the germline V gene, CDR1 is SGHTA and CDR2 is FQGNSA. The ends lost 4 bases at V and 5 bases at J; junction bases unmatched: 11. The CDR3 nucleotides are TGTGCCAGCAGCTCGCCAGACAGGGGGTATAAGTATGGCTACACCTTC. It codes for CASSSPDRGYKYGYTF.

The chain carries TRBV3-1 (or the pseudogene TRBV3-2) and TRBJ1-1; D is undetermined. From germline, CDR1 is LGHDT and CDR2 YNNKEL (reference sequence). Trimming stripped 1 base from V and 0 bases from J, with 6 bases between. The CDR3 is 14 amino acids. The CDR3 spells CASSQAQMNTEAFF. The CDR3 region has the DNA TGTGCCAGCAGCCAAGCGCAAATGAACACTGAAGCTTTCTTT.

This clone was recorded once. The J gene is TRBJ1-2, the V gene TRBV5-1, with D unclear. Per germline, CDR1 SGHRS and CDR2 YFSETQ. With 1 base removed from V and 3 bases from J, the gap between germline ends came to 10 bases. CDR3 length equals 14 residues. The CDR3 DNA reads TGCGCCAGCAGCTTGACCCACAGCGACTATGGCTACACCTTC. Translating gives CASSLTHSDYGYTF.

The gene calls are TRBV4-1 and TRBJ2-1; no definite D call. Germline CDR1 and CDR2: MGHRA and YSYEKL. The CDR3 runs to 15 residues. V was cut by 6 bases and J by 1 base, with 13 bases left in between. CDR3 loop: CASRFSAVSYNEQFF. The CDR3, as DNA: TGCGCCAGCAGGTTCTCGGCAGTATCCTACAATGAGCAGTTCTTC.

This clone was counted at least ten times. CDR3 amino acids: CASSLRDSNYGYTF. CDR3 nucleotides: TGTGCCAGCAGTCTCCGGGACTCAAACTATGGCTACACCTTC. The genes are TRBV6-5 and TRBJ1-2; perhaps TRBD1 as D (5 bases). Germline V gene lookup returns CDR1 MNHEY and CDR2 SVGAGI. Trimming removed 5 bases at V and 2 bases at J, with 12 bases between. This CDR3 has 14 amino acids.

The chain recombines TRBV7-2 with TRBJ2-3, with D hard to call. Germline V gene sequence: CDR1 SGHTA, CDR2 FQGNSA. The length of the CDR3 is 15 residues. V shed 2 bases and J shed 2 bases, with 11 bases lying between them. CDR3 region: CASSLPLTYTDTQYF. The CDR3 DNA reads as TGTGCCAGCAGCTTACCCCTAACGTACACAGATACGCAGTATTTT.